A single TCR beta chain is shown here with its context. Extraction and reverse transcription of RNA yielded cDNA as the sequencing template. The data were produced by immunoSEQ multiplex PCR, yet TCRdb's version contains in-frame clones alone and is incomplete. The data contain over 150,000 clones, approximately 53% of them singletons. The sample comes from a study of CD8+ T cells in alopecia areata. Germline V gene lookup returns CDR1 SGHTA and CDR2 FQGNSA. The CDR3 sequence is 13 residues long. Trimming shortened V by 8 bases and J by 0 bases, and 11 bases separated the two germline ends. Treatment reported: oral pan-JAK inhibitor, 5-10 mg twice daily.

The gene calls are TRBV7-2 and TRBJ2-7; D is unclear. The specimen comprised CD8+ T cells sorted from blood, sampled at week 24, from a patient treated with tofacitinib. The receptor comes from a human donor with alopecia areata. CDR3: CASGYMSSYEQYF. The DNA for the CDR3 is TGTGCCAGCGGTTATATGAGCTCCTACGAGCAGTACTTC.